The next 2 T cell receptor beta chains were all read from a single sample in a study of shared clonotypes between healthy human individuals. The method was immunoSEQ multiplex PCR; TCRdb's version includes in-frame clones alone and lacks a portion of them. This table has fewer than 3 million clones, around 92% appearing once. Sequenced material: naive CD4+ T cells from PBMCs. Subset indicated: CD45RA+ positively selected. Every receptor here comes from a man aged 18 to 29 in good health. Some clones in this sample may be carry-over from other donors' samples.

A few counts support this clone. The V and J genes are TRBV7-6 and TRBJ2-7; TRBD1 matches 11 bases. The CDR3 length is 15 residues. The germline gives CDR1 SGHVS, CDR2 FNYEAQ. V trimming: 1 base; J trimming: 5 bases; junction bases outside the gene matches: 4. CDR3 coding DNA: TGTGCCAGCAGCTTAGGGACAGGGGGCAGACACGAGCAGTACTTC. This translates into CASSLGTGGRHEQYF.

The CDR3 DNA is TGTGCCAGCAGCTTAGGGAGACAGTCCCCAACAGATACGCAGTATTTT. It encodes CASSLGRQSPTDTQYF. The chain uses TRBV7-9 and TRBJ2-3; possibly TRBD1 for D (5 bases). Germline loops: CDR1 SEHNR, CDR2 FQNEAQ (reference sequence). The CDR3 loop spans 16 amino acids. Trimming took 1 base from V and 3 from J, leaving 14 bases between them. Together with reference TRBV7-9 and TRBJ2-3, the CDR3 gives the full variable domain: DTGVSQNPRHKITKRGQNVTFRCDPISEHNRLYWYRQTLGQGPEFLTYFQNEAQLEKSRLLSDRFSAERPKGSFSTLEIQRTEQGDSAMYLCASSLGRQSPTDTQYFGPGTRLTVL.